At least ten counts were recorded for the clone carrying this T cell receptor (beta chain). Its antigen is currently unknown. The data belong to a study of CD8 T cells in ankylosing spondylitis. Study outcomes and limitations: Disease-linked clones, CD8+, were relatively rare in peripheral blood. Seemingly distinctive of ankylosing spondylitis blood was a TCR beta motif formed by eight highly homologous variants.

Trimming at V came to 3 bases and at J to 4 bases, leaving 8 bases not matched to a gene. The CDR3 runs 15 residues. In TCRdb, the 5' RACE reads were re-called with MiXCR into one record per CDR3 protein. This sample yields approximately 300,000 distinct CDR3 sequences, of which around 20% are seen a single time; 3.5% belongs to the top ten. The sequence was obtained from a female donor with ankylosing spondylitis or in good health (not recorded which). V is TRBV12-3 or TRBV12-4 and J is TRBJ1-2, with 7 positions matching TRBD1. Source material: blood, either unsorted or a sorted T cell fraction (not recorded which). The CDR3 region is CASSLRQGISYGYTF. CDR3 in DNA: TGTGCCAGCAGTTTGAGACAGGGAATAAGCTATGGCTACACCTTC.